These 2 T cell receptor beta chains were all obtained from the same sample, sequenced in a study of shared clonotypes between healthy human individuals. The repertoire was sequenced with immunoSEQ multiplex PCR; TCRdb's copy has only in-frame clones and lacks some. This sample has over a million clones; roughly 96% occur once, and the top ten carry more than 0.9%. The sequencing sample was made of naive CD4+ T cells sorted from blood. This sample's subset: CD45RA+ positively selected. Receptors originate from a young man in good health.

This clone has just one count. The chain uses TRBV10-3 and TRBJ2-4; 9 bases agree with TRBD1. Germline trimming cut 6 bases from V and 8 bases from J; bases unmatched to any gene: 14. CDR1 is ENHRY, CDR2 SYGVKD, per germline. The CDR3 extends over 16 amino acids. DNA for the CDR3: TGTGCCATCAGAGACAGGGGGAATGGGCTAAAACACATTCAGTACTTC. Amino acid sequence: CAIRDRGNGLKHIQYF.

The V call is TRBV27, the J call TRBJ1-4; tentative D call: TRBD1 (6 bases). This CDR3 region has 14 residues. Trimming pared 3 bases from V and 7 bases from J, leaving 12 bases between. In germline, CDR1 is MNHEY, CDR2 SMNVEV (reference sequence). CDR3 bases: TGTGCCAGCAGTTTTGGACAGAGTGGTGAAAAACTGTTTTTT. Amino acids: CASSFGQSGEKLFF. Complete variable domain (other parts from reference TRBV27 and TRBJ1-4): EAQVTQNPRYLITVTGKKLTVTCSQNMNHEYMSWYRQDPGLGLRQIYYSMNVEVTDKGDVPEGYKVSRKEKRNFPLILESPSPNQTSLYFCASSFGQSGEKLFFGSGTQLSVL.